The 23 T cell receptor beta chains below were found in one sample sequenced in a study of cytomegalovirus exposure and HLA in healthy donors. PCR used 60 Vbeta primers and 13 Jbeta primers. Clones were sequenced by immunoSEQ multiplex PCR, and TCRdb holds only the in-frame ones, with some missing. Here the sample spans some 170,000 clones, roughly 74% being singletons. Specimen: PBMCs. These receptors were collected from a female donor in good health and CMV-seronegative.

J is TRBJ2-1 and V is TRBV19; 11 bases agree with TRBD2. V dropped 3 bases and J dropped 0; count of bases not matched to a gene: 7. Germline CDR1 is LNHDA and CDR2 is SQIVND (reference sequence). The length of the CDR3 is 18 residues. CDR3 region: CASSIYRLAGNSYNEQFF. The CDR3, as DNA: TGTGCCAGTAGTATCTACCGACTAGCGGGAAACTCCTACAATGAGCAGTTCTTC.

There are a few counts of this clone. The chain uses TRBV15 and TRBJ2-3, with 8 bases identical to TRBD2. In germline, CDR1 is LNHNV, CDR2 YYDKDF (reference sequence). The CDR3 loop spans 15 amino acids. V gave up 5 bases and J gave up 7 bases; unmatched junction bases: 11. The CDR3 region has the DNA TGTGCCACCAGCGGACCGGGACTAGAGCAATATACGCAGTATTTT. Its protein product is CATSGPGLEQYTQYF. The entire variable domain, with the rest obtained from reference TRBV15 and TRBJ2-3, is as follows: DAMVIQNPRYQVTQFGKPVTLSCSQTLNHNVMYWYQQKSSQAPKLLFHYYDKDFNNEADTPDNFQSRRPNTSFCFLDIRSPGLGDTAMYLCATSGPGLEQYTQYFGPGTRLTVL.

The chain links TRBV4-1 to TRBJ2-7; 9 bases are a match to TRBD1. CDR3 size: 13 residues. The germline gives CDR1 MGHRA, CDR2 YSYEKL. J lost 5 bases, V lost 1 base, and 0 bases had no gene match. The CDR3: CASSQGTGDEQYF. The CDR3 bases are TGCGCCAGCAGCCAAGGGACAGGGGACGAGCAGTACTTC.

The chain carries TRBV9 and TRBJ2-2; TRBD2 matches at 16 bases. CDR3 length equals 18 residues. J was trimmed by 4 bases and V by 6 bases; bases with no gene match: 9. Germline CDR1 reads SGDLS; CDR2 reads YYNGEE. This CDR3 reads CASTTGLAGGRGTGELFF. The CDR3 DNA follows: TGTGCCAGCACCACGGGACTAGCGGGGGGGCGTGGCACCGGGGAGCTGTTTTTT.

The table lists this clone with a few counts. The chain employs TRBV7-9 and TRBJ2-1; 15 positions agree with TRBD2. The CDR3 totals 18 residues. V lost 4 bases to trimming and J lost 0 bases; unmatched junction nucleotides: 4. CDR1 and CDR2 (germline): SEHNR, FQNEAQ (reference sequence). CDR3 DNA: TGTGCCAGCAGCTCGGGACTAGCGGGAGGTAGCTCCTACAATGAGCAGTTCTTC. This translates into CASSSGLAGGSSYNEQFF.

The gene calls are TRBV28 and TRBJ2-3; no clear D. Germline CDR1 and CDR2: MDHEN and SYDVKM. CDR3 length: 12 amino acids. V was trimmed by 7 bases and J by 0 bases, leaving 5 bases between them. CDR3 in DNA: TGTGCCAGCACTCCTAGCACAGATACGCAGTATTTT. It specifies CASTPSTDTQYF. The whole variable domain, remainder taken from reference TRBV28 and TRBJ2-3, is DVKVTQSSRYLVKRTGEKVFLECVQDMDHENMFWYRQDPGLGLRLIYFSYDVKMKEKGDIPEGYSVSREKKERFSLILESASTNQTSMYLCASTPSTDTQYFGPGTRLTVL.

This clone appeared a few times. One end of the junction fails to match germline, which may point to a read error. The chain combines TRBV4-2 with TRBJ2-3, with 7 bases lining up with TRBD2. Germline values: CDR1 LGHNA, CDR2 YNFKEQ. The CDR3 is 16 amino acids. CDR3 DNA sequence: TGTGCCAGCAACCAACCGGGCGGGGGAATCACAGATACGCAGTATTTT. Its protein product is CASNQPGGGITDTQYF.

V and J are TRBV19 and TRBJ2-7; no definite D call. CDR1 is LNHDA, CDR2 SQIVND, per germline (reference sequence). The length of the CDR3 is 13 residues. V lost 3 bases and J lost 0, with 6 bases in between. The CDR3 protein is CASSIRVSYEQYF. The DNA for the CDR3 is TGTGCCAGTAGTATCCGGGTCTCCTACGAGCAGTACTTC.

The V call is TRBV19, the J call TRBJ1-2; D might be TRBD1 (6 bases). Germline CDR1 is LNHDA and CDR2 is SQIVND (reference sequence). V gave up 3 bases and J gave up 6 bases, with 14 bases separating them. The CDR3 length is 14 residues. The CDR3 sequence is CASSILQGLNGYTF. The CDR3, as DNA: TGTGCCAGTAGTATCCTACAGGGACTAAATGGCTACACCTTC.

The CDR3, as DNA: TGTGCCAGTAGTACGCAGGGAGGAGGTGTAAATCAGCCCCAGCATTTT. This codes for CASSTQGGGVNQPQHF. The chain combines TRBV19 with TRBJ1-5, with D possibly matching TRBD1 (5 bases). In germline, CDR1 is LNHDA, CDR2 SQIVND (reference sequence). Trimming took 4 bases from V and 4 from J, leaving 17 bases between them. This CDR3 is 16 amino acids long.

V usage is TRBV5-6 and J usage is TRBJ2-2; no firm D call. The CDR3 has 13 amino acids. Germline values: CDR1 SGHDT, CDR2 YYEEEE. The V and J ends lost 3 bases and 6 bases respectively, with 9 bases between them. CDR3 amino acids: CASSSPGAGELFF. The CDR3 nucleotides read TGTGCCAGCAGCTCCCCCGGAGCCGGGGAGCTGTTTTTT.

The chain combines TRBV2 with TRBJ2-1; D remains ambiguous. The CDR3 has 14 amino acids. The V end was cut by 6 bases, the J end by 7 bases, with 16 bases between. Germline loops: CDR1 SNHLY, CDR2 FYNNEI. CDR3 sequence: CASRERLLTNEQFF. The CDR3 DNA follows: TGTGCCAGCAGGGAAAGACTCCTCACTAATGAGCAGTTCTTC.

This clone was picked up a small number of times. One end of the junction does not line up with germline, which may come from a read error. The J gene is TRBJ2-7, the V gene TRBV7-9; possible D gene TRBD1, 6 bases. CDR1 SEHNR and CDR2 FQNEAQ come from the germline V gene (reference sequence). There are 15 residues in the CDR3. In nucleotides, the CDR3 is TGTTCCAGCAGCTTACAGGGTTTTAGCTCCTACGAGCAGTACTTC. Its protein is CSSSLQGFSSYEQYF.

CDR3 amino acids: CASRQGARGTEAFF. The CDR3 region has the DNA TGTGCCAGTAGACAGGGGGCCAGGGGGACTGAAGCTTTCTTT. The chain is built from TRBV19 and TRBJ1-1; 9 bases map to TRBD1. J gave up 5 bases and V 6 bases, and 7 bases lay outside the gene matches. The CDR3 sequence is 14 residues long. Germline values: CDR1 LNHDA, CDR2 SQIVND (reference sequence).

The chain joins TRBV5-1 to TRBJ1-1, with TRBD1 as a possible D gene (6 bases). CDR3 size: 16 residues. The ends were cut back, 4 bases at V and 5 bases at J, with 21 bases in the middle. CDR1 SGHRS and CDR2 YFSETQ come from the germline V gene. DNA for the CDR3: TGCGCCAGCAGCCCCCTGGGGCGGGGGGCGCAGACTGAAGCTTTCTTT. This sequence encodes CASSPLGRGAQTEAFF.

Here the CDR3 DNA reads TGTGCCAGCAGCAAAGAGGCCCATGAGGGCTACGAGCAGTACTTC. Translated: CASSKEAHEGYEQYF. This rearrangement joins TRBV7-3 to TRBJ2-7; maybe TRBD2 (5 bases). V was shortened by 5 bases and J by 3 bases, with 17 bases between the two germline ends. The V gene's germline CDR1 is SGHTA and CDR2 FQGTGA. This CDR3 spans 15 amino acids.

The chain recombines TRBV28 with TRBJ2-7; TRBD1 aligns across 7 bases. Germline loops: CDR1 MDHEN, CDR2 SYDVKM. V dropped 6 bases and J dropped 2; count of bases not matched to a gene: 7. The CDR3 has 14 residues. DNA of the CDR3: TGTGCCAGCAGAGGACCGGGACAGACCTACGAGCAGTACTTC. It specifies CASRGPGQTYEQYF.

The chain recombines TRBV19 with TRBJ1-1; D unclear. CDR1 is LNHDA and CDR2 is SQIVND in the germline V gene (reference sequence). Trimming pared 5 bases from V and 7 bases from J, leaving 14 bases between. CDR3 length: 13 residues. The CDR3 bases are TGTGCCAGTAGTGACCAAACGGGGATTGAAGCTTTCTTT. It translates to CASSDQTGIEAFF.

This clone was counted a few times. This chain uses TRBV5-1 with TRBJ1-6, with TRBD1 matching over 7 bases. The ends lost 1 base at V and 7 bases at J; junction bases unmatched: 5. The CDR3 loop spans 15 amino acids. CDR1 is SGHRS, CDR2 YFSETQ, per germline. CDR3 DNA sequence: TGCGCCAGCAGCTTGACAGGGGACGCAAATTCACCCCTCCACTTT. It is translated as CASSLTGDANSPLHF.

The chain links TRBV7-3 to TRBJ2-3; 7 bases match TRBD1. V was clipped by 0 bases and J by 0 bases; unmatched bases: 3. This CDR3 contains 16 residues. Germline V gene data show CDR1 as SGHTA and CDR2 as FQGTGA. The CDR3 is CASSLTGTVSTDTQYF. DNA of the CDR3: TGTGCCAGCAGCTTAACCGGGACAGTCAGCACAGATACGCAGTATTTT.

The V gene is TRBV5-1, the J gene TRBJ2-1, with D tentatively TRBD2 (6 bases). CDR1 is SGHRS and CDR2 is YFSETQ in the germline V gene. With 0 bases removed from V and 2 bases from J, the gap between germline ends came to 9 bases. The CDR3 has 15 amino acids. The CDR3 loop is CASSLDSGAYNEQFF. CDR3 in DNA: TGCGCCAGCAGCTTGGATAGCGGTGCCTACAATGAGCAGTTCTTC. Looking up the rest from reference TRBV5-1 and TRBJ2-1 gives the full variable domain: KAGVTQTPRYLIKTRGQQVTLSCSPISGHRSVSWYQQTPGQGLQFLFEYFSETQRNKGNFPGRFSGRQFSNSRSEMNVSTLELGDSALYLCASSLDSGAYNEQFFGPGTRLTVL.

V is TRBV5-1 and J is TRBJ2-5; 9 bases agree with TRBD2. V lost 4 bases and J lost 1; bases outside the gene matches: 5. Germline V lookup: CDR1 SGHRS, CDR2 YFSETQ. This CDR3 region has 15 residues. The CDR3 region is CASSVSGGLQETQYF. Here the CDR3 DNA reads TGCGCCAGCAGCGTTAGCGGGGGCCTCCAAGAGACCCAGTACTTC.

The chain combines TRBV7-2 with TRBJ2-7; D perhaps matches TRBD2 (5 bases). Germline loops: CDR1 SGHTA, CDR2 FQGNSA. The ends were cut back, 7 bases at V and 3 bases at J, with 13 bases in the middle. The CDR3 extends over 13 amino acids. The CDR3: CASTVGRGYEQYF. The CDR3 coding sequence is TGTGCCAGCACGGTAGGGAGAGGCTACGAGCAGTACTTC.